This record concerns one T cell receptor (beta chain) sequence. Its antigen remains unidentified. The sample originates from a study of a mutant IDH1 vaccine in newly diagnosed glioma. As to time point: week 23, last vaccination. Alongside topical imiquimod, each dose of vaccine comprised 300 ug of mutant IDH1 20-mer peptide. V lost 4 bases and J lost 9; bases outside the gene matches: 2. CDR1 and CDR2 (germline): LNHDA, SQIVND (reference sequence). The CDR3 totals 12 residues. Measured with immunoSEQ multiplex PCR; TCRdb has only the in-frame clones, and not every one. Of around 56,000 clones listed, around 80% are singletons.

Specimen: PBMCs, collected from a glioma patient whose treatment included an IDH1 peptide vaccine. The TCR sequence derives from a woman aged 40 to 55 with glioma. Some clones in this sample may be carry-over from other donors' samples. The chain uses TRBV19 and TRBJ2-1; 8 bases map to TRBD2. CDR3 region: CASSTGGSEQFF. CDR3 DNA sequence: TGTGCCAGTAGTACGGGGGGGAGTGAGCAGTTCTTC.